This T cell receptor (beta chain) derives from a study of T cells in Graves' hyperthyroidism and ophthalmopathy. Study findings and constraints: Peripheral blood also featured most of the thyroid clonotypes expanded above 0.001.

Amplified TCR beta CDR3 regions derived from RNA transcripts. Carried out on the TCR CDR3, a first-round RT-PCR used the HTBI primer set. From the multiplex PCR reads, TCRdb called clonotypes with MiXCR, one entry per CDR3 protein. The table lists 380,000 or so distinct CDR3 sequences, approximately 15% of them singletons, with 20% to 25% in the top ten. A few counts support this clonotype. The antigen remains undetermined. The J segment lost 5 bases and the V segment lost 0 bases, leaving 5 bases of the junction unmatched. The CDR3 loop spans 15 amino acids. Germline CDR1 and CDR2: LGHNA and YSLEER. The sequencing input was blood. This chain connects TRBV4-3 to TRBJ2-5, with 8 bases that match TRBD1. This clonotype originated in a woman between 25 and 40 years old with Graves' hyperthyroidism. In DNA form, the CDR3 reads TGCGCCAGCAGCCAAGATCTCGGACAGGGCGAGACCCAGTACTTC. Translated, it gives CASSQDLGQGETQYF.